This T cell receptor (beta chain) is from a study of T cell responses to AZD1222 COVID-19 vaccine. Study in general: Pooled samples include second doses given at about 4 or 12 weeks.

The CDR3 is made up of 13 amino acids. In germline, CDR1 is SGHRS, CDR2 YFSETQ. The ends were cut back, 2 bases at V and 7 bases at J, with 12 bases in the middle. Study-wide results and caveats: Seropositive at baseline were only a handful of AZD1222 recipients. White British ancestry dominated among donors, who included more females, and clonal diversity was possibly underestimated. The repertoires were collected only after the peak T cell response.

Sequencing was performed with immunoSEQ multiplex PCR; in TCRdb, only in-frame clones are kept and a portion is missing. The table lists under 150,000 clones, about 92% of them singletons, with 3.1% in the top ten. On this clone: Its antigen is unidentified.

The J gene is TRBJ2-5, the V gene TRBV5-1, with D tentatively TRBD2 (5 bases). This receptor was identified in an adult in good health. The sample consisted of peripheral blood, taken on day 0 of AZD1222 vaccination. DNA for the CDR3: TGCGCCAGCAGCTTCGACCCAGAGGGGACCCAGTACTTC. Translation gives CASSFDPEGTQYF.